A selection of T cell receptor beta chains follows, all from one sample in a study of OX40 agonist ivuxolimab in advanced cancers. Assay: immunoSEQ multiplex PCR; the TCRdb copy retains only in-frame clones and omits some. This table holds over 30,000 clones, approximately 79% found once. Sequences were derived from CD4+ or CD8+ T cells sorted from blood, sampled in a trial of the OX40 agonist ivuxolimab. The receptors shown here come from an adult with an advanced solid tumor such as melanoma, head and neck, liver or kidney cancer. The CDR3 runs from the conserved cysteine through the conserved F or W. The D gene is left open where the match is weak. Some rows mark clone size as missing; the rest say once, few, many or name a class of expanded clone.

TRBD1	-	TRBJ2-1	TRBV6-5	CASRKTGGGRGEQFF	TGTGCCAGCAGGAAGACAGGGGGAGGACGCGGTGAGCAGTTCTTC
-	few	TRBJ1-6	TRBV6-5	CASSSLDTSPLHF	TGTGCCAGCAGCTCCCTGGACACCTCACCCCTCCACTTT
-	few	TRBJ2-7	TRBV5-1	CASRGSYEQYF	TGCGCCAGCAGAGGGAGCTACGAGCAGTACTTC
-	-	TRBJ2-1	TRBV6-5	CASSLGQYNEQFF	TGTGCCAGCAGTCTCGGACAGTACAATGAGCAGTTCTTC
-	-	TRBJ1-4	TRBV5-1	CASKDTSTNEKLFF	TGCGCCAGCAAGGACACTTCAACTAATGAAAAACTGTTTTTT
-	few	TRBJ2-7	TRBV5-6	CASSPGRGYEQYF	TGTGCCAGCAGCCCAGGTAGGGGCTACGAGCAGTACTTC
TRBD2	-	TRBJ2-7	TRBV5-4	CASSGGLAGSYEQYF	TGTGCCAGCAGCGGGGGACTAGCGGGTTCCTACGAGCAGTACTTC
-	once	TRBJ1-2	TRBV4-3	CASSQGIGQLDDGYTF	TGCGCCAGCAGCCAAGGTATTGGTCAGCTAGACGACGGCTACACCTTC
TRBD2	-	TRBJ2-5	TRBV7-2	CASSFSGGHQETQYF	TGTGCCAGCAGCTTCAGCGGGGGGCACCAAGAGACCCAGTACTTC
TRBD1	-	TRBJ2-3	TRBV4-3	CASSPTGADTQYF	TGCGCCAGCAGCCCTACAGGGGCAGATACGCAGTATTTT
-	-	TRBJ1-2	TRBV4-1	CASSQEIHLARGTGYGYTF	TGCGCCAGCAGCCAAGAAATCCATCTCGCTAGGGGTACGGGCTATGGCTACACCTTC
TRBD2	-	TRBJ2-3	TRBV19	CASKGAAGGTDTQYF	TGTGCCAGTAAGGGAGCAGCGGGGGGTACGGATACGCAGTATTTT
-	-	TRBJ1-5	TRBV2	CASSWDSNQPQHF	TGTGCCAGCAGCTGGGACAGCAATCAGCCCCAGCATTTT
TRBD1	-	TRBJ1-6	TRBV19	CASIDRGRNSPLHF	TGTGCCAGTATTGACAGGGGGAGGAATTCACCCCTCCACTTT
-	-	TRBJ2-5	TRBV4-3	CASSQELGETQYF	TGCGCCAGCAGCCAAGAACTTGGCGAGACCCAGTACTTC
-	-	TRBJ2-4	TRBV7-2	CASSLAWGFQNIQYF	TGTGCCAGCAGCTTAGCGTGGGGGTTCCAAAACATTCAGTACTTC
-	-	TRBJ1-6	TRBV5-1	CASSPGPVESSYNSPLHF	TGCGCCAGCAGCCCCGGGCCGGTCGAAAGCTCCTATAATTCACCCCTCCACTTT
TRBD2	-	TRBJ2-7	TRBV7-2	CASSFSGGSYEQYF	TGTGCCAGCAGCTTTAGCGGGGGTTCCTACGAGCAGTACTTC
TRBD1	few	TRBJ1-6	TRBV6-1	CASREFSRDRKNSPLHF	TGTGCCAGCAGAGAATTTTCCCGGGACAGGAAAAATTCACCCCTCCACTTT
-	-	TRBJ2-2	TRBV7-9	CASSQLTEQTGELFF	TGTGCCAGCAGCCAACTGACAGAACAGACCGGGGAGCTGTTTTTT
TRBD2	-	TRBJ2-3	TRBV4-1	CASSLRWGGGSTDTQYF	TGCGCCAGCAGCCTGCGTTGGGGCGGGGGTAGCACAGATACGCAGTATTTT
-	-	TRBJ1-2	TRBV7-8	CASSLQGLYGYTF	TGTGCCAGTTCCCTTCAGGGACTCTATGGCTACACCTTC
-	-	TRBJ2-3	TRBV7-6	CASSLAQGSTDTQYF	TGTGCCAGCAGCTTAGCCCAGGGAAGCACAGATACGCAGTATTTT
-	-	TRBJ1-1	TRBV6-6	CASSQPLTEAFF	TGTGCCAGCAGTCAGCCGTTGACTGAAGCTTTCTTT
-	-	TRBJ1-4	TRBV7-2	CASSAQMGTNEKLFF	TGTGCCAGCAGCGCCCAGATGGGGACTAATGAAAAACTGTTTTTT
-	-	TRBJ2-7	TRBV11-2	CASSSRGGPLEQYF	TGTGCCAGCAGCTCCAGGGGGGGTCCGTTAGAGCAGTACTTC
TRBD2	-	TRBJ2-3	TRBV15	CATSREKTAGGGDTQYF	TGTGCCACCAGCAGAGAAAAAACGGCGGGGGGCGGAGATACGCAGTATTTT
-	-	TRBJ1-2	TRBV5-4	CASSTRTYGYTF	TGTGCCAGCAGCACCCGAACCTATGGCTACACCTTC
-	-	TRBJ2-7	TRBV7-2	CASSSTGPRGIREQYF	TGTGCCAGCAGCTCGACGGGGCCGCGGGGCATTAGGGAGCAGTACTTC
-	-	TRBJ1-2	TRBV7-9	CASSLDAERGYTF	TGTGCCAGCAGCTTAGATGCAGAACGTGGCTACACCTTC
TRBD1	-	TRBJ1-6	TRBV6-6	CASSYSGQGADSPLHF	TGTGCCAGCAGTTACTCAGGACAGGGCGCGGATTCACCCCTCCACTTT
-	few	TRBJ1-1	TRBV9	CASSWGGQAVGTEAFF	TGTGCCAGCAGTTGGGGAGGCCAAGCCGTCGGCACTGAAGCTTTCTTT
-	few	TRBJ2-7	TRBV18	CASSPNGGGQEQYF	TGTGCCAGCTCACCCAACGGCGGAGGCCAGGAGCAGTACTTC
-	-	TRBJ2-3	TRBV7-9	CASSLASPPTDTQYF	TGTGCCAGCAGCTTAGCCTCTCCCCCCACAGATACGCAGTATTTT
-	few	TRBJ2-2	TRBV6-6	CASNLARGVDTGELFF	TGTGCCAGCAACCTAGCCAGAGGGGTGGACACCGGGGAGCTGTTTTTT
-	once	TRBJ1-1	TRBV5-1	CASSLLENTEAFF	TGCGCCAGCAGCTTGTTGGAGAACACTGAAGCTTTCTTT
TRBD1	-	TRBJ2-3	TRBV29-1	CSVPGQGWDTQYF	TGCAGCGTTCCGGGACAGGGGTGGGATACGCAGTATTTT
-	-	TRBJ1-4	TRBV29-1	CSVRRLSDEKLFF	TGCAGCGTTCGAAGGTTGTCAGATGAAAAACTGTTTTTT
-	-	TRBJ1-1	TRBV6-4	CASSTTEFTEAFF	TGTGCCAGCAGCACGACAGAGTTCACTGAAGCTTTCTTT
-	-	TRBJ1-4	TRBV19	CASSPRGIKSYNEKLFF	TGTGCCAGTAGTCCCCGGGGAATTAAGAGTTATAATGAAAAACTGTTTTTT
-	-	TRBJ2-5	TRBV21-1	CASSKGQRQETQYF	TGTGCCAGCAGCAAAGGACAGCGCCAAGAGACCCAGTACTTC
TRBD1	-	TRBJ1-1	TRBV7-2	CASSPQGDRGPEAFF	TGTGCCAGCAGCCCACAGGGGGACAGGGGGCCTGAAGCTTTCTTT
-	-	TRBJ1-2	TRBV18	CASFSQGQGYGYTF	TGTGCCAGCTTTTCACAGGGTCAAGGCTATGGCTACACCTTC
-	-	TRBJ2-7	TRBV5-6	CASSSTGRYEQYF	TGTGCCAGCAGTTCGACAGGGAGGTACGAGCAGTACTTC
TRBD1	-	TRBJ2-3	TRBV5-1	CASSNRGDTQYF	TGCGCCAGCAGTAACAGGGGAGATACGCAGTATTTT